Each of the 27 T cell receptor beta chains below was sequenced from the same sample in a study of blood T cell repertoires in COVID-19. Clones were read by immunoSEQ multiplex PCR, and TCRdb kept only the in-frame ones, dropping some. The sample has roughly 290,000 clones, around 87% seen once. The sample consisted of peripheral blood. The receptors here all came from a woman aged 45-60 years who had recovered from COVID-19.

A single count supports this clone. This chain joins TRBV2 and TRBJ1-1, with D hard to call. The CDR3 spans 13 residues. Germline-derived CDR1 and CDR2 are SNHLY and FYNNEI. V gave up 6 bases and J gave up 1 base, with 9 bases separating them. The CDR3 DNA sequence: TGTGCCAGCAGAAAACAACAGAACACTGAAGCTTTCTTT. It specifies CASRKQQNTEAFF.

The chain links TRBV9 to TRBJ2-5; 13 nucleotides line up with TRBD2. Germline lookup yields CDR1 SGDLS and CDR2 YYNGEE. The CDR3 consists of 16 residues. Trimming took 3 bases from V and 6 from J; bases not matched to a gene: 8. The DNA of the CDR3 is TGTGCCAGCAGCGAGCACCCGGGACTAGCGGGGCAGACCCAGTACTTC. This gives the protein CASSEHPGLAGQTQYF.

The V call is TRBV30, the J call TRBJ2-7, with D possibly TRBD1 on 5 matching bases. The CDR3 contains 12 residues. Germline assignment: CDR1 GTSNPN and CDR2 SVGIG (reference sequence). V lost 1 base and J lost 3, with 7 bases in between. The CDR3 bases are TGTGCCTGGAGTGCCCAGGGCTACGAGCAGTACTTC. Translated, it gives CAWSAQGYEQYF.

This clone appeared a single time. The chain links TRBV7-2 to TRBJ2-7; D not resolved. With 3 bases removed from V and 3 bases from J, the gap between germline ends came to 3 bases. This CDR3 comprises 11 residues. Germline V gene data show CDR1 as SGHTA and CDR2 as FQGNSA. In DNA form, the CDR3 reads TGTGCCAGCAGCTTCAACTACGAGCAGTACTTC. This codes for CASSFNYEQYF.

Here the CDR3 reads CASSWGTTNEKLFF. The CDR3 DNA is TGTGCCAGCAGCTGGGGCACAACTAATGAAAAACTGTTTTTT. The rearrangement links TRBV9 to TRBJ1-4; D may be TRBD1 (5 bases). Trimming took 4 bases from V and 0 from J, leaving 7 bases between them. Germline V gives CDR1 SGDLS, CDR2 YYNGEE. This CDR3 spans 14 amino acids. The full variable domain, completed using reference TRBV9 and TRBJ1-4, is DSGVTQTPKHLITATGQRVTLRCSPRSGDLSVYWYQQSLDQGLQFLIQYYNGEERAKGNILERFSAQQFPDLHSELNLSSLELGDSALYFCASSWGTTNEKLFFGSGTQLSVL.

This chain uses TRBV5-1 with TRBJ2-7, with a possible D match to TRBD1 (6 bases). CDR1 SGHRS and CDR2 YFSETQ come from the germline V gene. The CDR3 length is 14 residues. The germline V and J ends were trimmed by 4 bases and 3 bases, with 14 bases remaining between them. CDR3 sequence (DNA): TGCGCCAGCAGCCCACAGGGATTAAACTACGAGCAGTACTTC. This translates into CASSPQGLNYEQYF.

CDR3: CSVDAETSTDTQYF. The CDR3 DNA is TGCAGCGTTGATGCGGAAACTAGCACAGATACGCAGTATTTT. This chain connects TRBV29-1 to TRBJ2-3; unclear D gene. Germline loops: CDR1 SQVTM, CDR2 ANQGSEA. The CDR3 is 14 residues long. Trimming shortened V by 3 bases and J by 0 bases, and 10 bases separated the two germline ends.

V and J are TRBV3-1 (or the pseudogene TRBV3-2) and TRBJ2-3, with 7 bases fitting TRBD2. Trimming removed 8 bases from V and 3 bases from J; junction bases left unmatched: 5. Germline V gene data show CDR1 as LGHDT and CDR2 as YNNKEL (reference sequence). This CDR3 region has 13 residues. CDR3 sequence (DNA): TGTGCCAGCCGGGACTATGGGACAGATACGCAGTATTTT. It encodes CASRDYGTDTQYF.

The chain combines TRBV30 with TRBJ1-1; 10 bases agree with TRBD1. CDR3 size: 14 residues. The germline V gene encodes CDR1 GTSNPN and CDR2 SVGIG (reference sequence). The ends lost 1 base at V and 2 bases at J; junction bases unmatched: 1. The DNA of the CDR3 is TGTGCCTGGAGTGGACAGGGGGCCAACACTGAAGCTTTCTTT. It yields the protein CAWSGQGANTEAFF.

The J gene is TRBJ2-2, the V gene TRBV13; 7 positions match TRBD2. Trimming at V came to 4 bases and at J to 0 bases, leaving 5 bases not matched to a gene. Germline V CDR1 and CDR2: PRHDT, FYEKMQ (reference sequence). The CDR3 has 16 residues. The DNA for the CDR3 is TGTGCCAGCAGCTCCAGGACTAGATCGAACACCGGGGAGCTGTTTTTT. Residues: CASSSRTRSNTGELFF.

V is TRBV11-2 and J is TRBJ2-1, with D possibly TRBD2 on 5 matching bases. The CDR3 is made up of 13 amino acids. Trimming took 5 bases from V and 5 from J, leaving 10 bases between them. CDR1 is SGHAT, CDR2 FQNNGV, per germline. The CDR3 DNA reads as TGTGCCAGCAGCCTGGACTTGAACAATGAGCAGTTCTTC. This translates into CASSLDLNNEQFF. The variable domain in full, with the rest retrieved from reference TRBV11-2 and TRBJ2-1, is EAGVAQSPRYKIIEKRQSVAFWCNPISGHATLYWYQQILGQGPKLLIQFQNNGVVDDSQLPKDRFSAERLKGVDSTLKIQPAKLEDSAVYLCASSLDLNNEQFFGPGTRLTVL.

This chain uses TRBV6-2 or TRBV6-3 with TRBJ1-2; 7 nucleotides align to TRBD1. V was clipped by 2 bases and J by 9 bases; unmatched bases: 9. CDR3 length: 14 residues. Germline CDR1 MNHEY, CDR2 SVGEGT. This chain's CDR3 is CASSYRDSQTSYTF. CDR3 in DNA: TGTGCCAGCAGTTACCGGGACAGCCAAACGAGCTACACCTTC.

The CDR3: CASRSGANSYEQYF. The CDR3 DNA reads TGTGCCAGTAGATCAGGGGCCAACTCCTACGAGCAGTACTTC. The chain couples TRBV19 to TRBJ2-7; the D gene is possibly TRBD1 (6 bases). This CDR3 spans 14 amino acids. CDR1 LNHDA and CDR2 SQIVND come from the germline V gene (reference sequence). V lost 6 bases and J 0 bases, leaving 12 bases between the germline ends.

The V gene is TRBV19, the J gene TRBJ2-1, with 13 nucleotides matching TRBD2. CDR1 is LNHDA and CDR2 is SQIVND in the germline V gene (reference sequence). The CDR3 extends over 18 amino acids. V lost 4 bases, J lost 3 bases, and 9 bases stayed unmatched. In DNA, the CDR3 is TGTGCCAGTAGTAGCCCGGGACTAGCGGGGACTATCTACAATGAGCAGTTCTTC. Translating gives CASSSPGLAGTIYNEQFF.

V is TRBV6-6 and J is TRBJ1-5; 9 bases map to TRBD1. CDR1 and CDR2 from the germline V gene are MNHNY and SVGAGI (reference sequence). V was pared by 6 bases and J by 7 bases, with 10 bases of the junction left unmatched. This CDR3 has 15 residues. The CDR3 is CASSLLGTGIQPQHF. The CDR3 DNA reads TGTGCCAGCAGCCTCCTTGGGACAGGGATACAGCCCCAGCATTTT.

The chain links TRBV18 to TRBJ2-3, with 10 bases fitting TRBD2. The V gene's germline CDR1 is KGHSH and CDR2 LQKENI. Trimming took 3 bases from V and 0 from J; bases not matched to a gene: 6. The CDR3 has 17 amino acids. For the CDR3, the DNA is TGTGCCAGCTCACCCAGTTTAGCGGGGGGCAGCACAGATACGCAGTATTTT. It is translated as CASSPSLAGGSTDTQYF. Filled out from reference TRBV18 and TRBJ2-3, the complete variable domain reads NAGVMQNPRHLVRRRGQEARLRCSPMKGHSHVYWYRQLPEEGLKFMVYLQKENIIDESGMPKERFSAEFPKEGPSILRIQQVVRGDSAAYFCASSPSLAGGSTDTQYFGPGTRLTVL.

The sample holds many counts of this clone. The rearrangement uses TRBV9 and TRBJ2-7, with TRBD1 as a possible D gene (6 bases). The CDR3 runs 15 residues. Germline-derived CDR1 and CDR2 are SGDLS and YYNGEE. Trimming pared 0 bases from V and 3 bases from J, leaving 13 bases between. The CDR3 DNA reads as TGTGCCAGCAGCGTAGCCGGGACACCAAACTACGAGCAGTACTTC. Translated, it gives CASSVAGTPNYEQYF.

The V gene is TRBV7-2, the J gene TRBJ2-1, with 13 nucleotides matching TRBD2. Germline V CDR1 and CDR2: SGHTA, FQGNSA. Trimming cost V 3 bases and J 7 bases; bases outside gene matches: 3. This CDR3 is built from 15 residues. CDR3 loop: CASSFGLAGVNEQFF. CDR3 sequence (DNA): TGTGCCAGCAGCTTCGGACTAGCGGGAGTGAATGAGCAGTTCTTC.

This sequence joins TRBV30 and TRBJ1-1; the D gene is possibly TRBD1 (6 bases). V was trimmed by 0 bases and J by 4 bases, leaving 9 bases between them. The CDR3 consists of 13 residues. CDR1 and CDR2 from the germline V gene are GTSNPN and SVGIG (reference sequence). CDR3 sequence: CAWSVARGTEAFF. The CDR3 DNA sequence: TGTGCCTGGAGTGTTGCCAGGGGCACTGAAGCTTTCTTT.

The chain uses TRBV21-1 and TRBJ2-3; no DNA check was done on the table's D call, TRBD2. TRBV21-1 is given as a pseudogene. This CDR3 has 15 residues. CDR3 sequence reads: CASSKDKRSTDTQYF. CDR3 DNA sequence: TGTGCCAGCAGCAAAGACAAGCGGAGCACAGATACGCAGTATTTT.

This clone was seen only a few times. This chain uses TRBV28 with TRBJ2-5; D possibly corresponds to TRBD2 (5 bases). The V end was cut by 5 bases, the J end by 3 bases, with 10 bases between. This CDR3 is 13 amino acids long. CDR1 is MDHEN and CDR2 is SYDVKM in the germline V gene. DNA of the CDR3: TGTGCCAGCAGTCCTCCGGGGAAAGAGACCCAGTACTTC. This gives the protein CASSPPGKETQYF.

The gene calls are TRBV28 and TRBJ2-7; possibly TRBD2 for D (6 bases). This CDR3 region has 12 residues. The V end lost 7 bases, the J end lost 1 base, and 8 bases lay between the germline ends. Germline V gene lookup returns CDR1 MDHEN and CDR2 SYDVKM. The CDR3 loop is CASKRGSYEQYF. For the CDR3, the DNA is TGTGCCAGCAAACGGGGGTCCTACGAGCAGTACTTC. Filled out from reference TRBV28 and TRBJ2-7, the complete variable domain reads DVKVTQSSRYLVKRTGEKVFLECVQDMDHENMFWYRQDPGLGLRLIYFSYDVKMKEKGDIPEGYSVSREKKERFSLILESASTNQTSMYLCASKRGSYEQYFGPGTRLTVT.

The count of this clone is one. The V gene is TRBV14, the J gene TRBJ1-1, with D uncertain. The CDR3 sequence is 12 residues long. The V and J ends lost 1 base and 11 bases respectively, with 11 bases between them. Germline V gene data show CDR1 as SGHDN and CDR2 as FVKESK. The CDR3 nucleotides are TGTGCCAGCAGCCAAGCGGTTGGAGGGGCTTTCTTT. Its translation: CASSQAVGGAFF.

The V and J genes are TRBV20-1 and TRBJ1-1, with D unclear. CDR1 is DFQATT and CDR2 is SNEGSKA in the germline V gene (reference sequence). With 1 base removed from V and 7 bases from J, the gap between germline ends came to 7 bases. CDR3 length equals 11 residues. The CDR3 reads CSARGPIEAFF. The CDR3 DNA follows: TGCAGTGCTAGAGGTCCAATTGAAGCTTTCTTT.

Written as DNA, the CDR3 is TGTGCCAGCGGAACCCAGGGGGCGGGGGAGACCCAGTACTTC. It codes for CASGTQGAGETQYF. This chain uses TRBV5-6 with TRBJ2-5; 8 bases fit TRBD1. This CDR3 has 14 residues. V gave up 7 bases and J gave up 5 bases; unmatched junction bases: 10. Germline CDR1 reads SGHDT; CDR2 reads YYEEEE.

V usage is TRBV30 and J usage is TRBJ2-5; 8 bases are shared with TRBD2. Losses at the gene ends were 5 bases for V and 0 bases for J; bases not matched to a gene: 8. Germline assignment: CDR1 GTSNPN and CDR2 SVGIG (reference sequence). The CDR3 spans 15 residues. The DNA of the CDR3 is TGTGCCTGGTCGGGAGGGGGAATTAACCAAGAGACCCAGTACTTC. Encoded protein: CAWSGGGINQETQYF.

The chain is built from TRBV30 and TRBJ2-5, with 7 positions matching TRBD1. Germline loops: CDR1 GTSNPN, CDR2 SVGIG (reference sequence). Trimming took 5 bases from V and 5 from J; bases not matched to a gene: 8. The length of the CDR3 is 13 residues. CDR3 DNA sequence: TGTGCCTGGCGAACAGGGGCCGGGGAGACCCAGTACTTC. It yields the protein CAWRTGAGETQYF.